This T cell receptor (beta chain) was retrieved from a study of cytomegalovirus exposure and HLA in healthy donors. Findings of the study overall: The authors judged a highly shared variant cluster likely a sequencing artifact. Previously analyzed data showed that most TCR beta V segments were productive at a frequency of about 87% or about 30%. In a later analysis, V- and J-gene trimming of beta chains associated with a DCLRE1C missense variant, replicated independently. Later, an analysis showed that TCR beta chains associated with HLA were more clonally expanded than others that were equally common.

PCR employed 60 Vbeta and 13 Jbeta primers. Assay used: immunoSEQ multiplex PCR; TCRdb lists only in-frame clones, some missing. The sample yields about 110,000 clones, 65% to 85% seen once. CDR1 and CDR2 from the germline V gene are SGHTA and FQGTGA. This CDR3 is 15 amino acids long. J lost 2 bases, V lost 5 bases, and 2 bases had no gene match. Notes on this clone: Its antigen remains unidentified.

This receptor was identified in a male donor in good health and CMV-seropositive. The sample taken for sequencing was PBMCs. The chain carries TRBV7-3 and TRBJ2-1; 11 positions match TRBD1. CDR3 DNA: TGTGCCAGCAGCCAGGGACAGGGGGCCTACAATGAGCAGTTCTTC. Translating gives CASSQGQGAYNEQFF. The variable domain in full, with the rest retrieved from reference TRBV7-3 and TRBJ2-1, is GAGVSQTPSNKVTEKGKYVELRCDPISGHTALYWYRQSLGQGPEFLIYFQGTGAADDSGLPNDRFFAVRPEGSVSTLKIQRTERGDSAVYLCASSQGQGAYNEQFFGPGTRLTVL.